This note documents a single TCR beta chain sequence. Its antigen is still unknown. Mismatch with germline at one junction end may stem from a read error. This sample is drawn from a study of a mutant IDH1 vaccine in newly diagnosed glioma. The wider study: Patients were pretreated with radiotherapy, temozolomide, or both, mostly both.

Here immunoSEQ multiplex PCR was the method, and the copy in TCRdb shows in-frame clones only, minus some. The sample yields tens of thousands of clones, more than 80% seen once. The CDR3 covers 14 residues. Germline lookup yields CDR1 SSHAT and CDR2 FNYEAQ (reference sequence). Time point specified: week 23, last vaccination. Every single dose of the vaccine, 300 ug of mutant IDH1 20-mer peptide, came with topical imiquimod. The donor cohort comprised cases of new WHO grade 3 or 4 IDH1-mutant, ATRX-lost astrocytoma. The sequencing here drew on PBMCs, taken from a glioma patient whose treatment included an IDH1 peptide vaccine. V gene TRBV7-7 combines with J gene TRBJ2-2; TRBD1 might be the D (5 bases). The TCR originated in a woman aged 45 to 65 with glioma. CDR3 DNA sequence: TGTGCTAGCAGCGCCCGGCAGGGCACCGGGGAGCTGTTTTTT. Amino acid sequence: CASSARQGTGELFF.